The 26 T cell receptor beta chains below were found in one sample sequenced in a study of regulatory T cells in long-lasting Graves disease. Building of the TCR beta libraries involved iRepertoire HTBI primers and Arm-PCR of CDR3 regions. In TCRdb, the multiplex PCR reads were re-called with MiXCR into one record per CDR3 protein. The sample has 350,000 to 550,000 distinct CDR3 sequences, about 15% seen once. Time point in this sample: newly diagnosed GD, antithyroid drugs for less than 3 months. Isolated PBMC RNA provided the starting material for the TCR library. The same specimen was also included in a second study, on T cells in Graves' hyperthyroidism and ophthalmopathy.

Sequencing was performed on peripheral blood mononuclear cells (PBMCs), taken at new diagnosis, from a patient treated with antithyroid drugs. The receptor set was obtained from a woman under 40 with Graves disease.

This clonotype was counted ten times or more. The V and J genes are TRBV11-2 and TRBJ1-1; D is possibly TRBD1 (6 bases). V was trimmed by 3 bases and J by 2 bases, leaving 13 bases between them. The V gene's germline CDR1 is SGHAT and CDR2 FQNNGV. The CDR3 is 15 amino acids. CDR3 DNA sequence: TGTGCCAGCAGCTTGAGCAGGGGTGTTAACACTGAAGCTTTCTTT. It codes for CASSLSRGVNTEAFF.

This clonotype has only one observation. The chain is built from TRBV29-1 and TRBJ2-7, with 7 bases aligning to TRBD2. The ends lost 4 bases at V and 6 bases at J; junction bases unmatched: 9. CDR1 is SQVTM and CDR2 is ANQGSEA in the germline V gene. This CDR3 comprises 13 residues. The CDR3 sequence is CSVGEGWSSEQYF. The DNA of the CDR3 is TGCAGCGTTGGGGAGGGGTGGTCGTCCGAGCAGTACTTC.

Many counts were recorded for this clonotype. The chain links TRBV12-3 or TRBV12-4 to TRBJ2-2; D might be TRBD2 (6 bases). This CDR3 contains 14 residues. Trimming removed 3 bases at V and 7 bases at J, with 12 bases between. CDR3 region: CASSFGGAVGELFF. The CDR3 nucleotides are TGTGCCAGCAGTTTCGGCGGGGCCGTCGGGGAGCTGTTTTTT.

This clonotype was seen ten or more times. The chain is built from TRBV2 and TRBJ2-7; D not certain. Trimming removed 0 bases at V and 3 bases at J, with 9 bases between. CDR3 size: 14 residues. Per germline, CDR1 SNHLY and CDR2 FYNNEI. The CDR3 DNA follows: TGTGCCAGCAGTGAAGCGCAACAGCTCTACGAGCAGTACTTC. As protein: CASSEAQQLYEQYF.

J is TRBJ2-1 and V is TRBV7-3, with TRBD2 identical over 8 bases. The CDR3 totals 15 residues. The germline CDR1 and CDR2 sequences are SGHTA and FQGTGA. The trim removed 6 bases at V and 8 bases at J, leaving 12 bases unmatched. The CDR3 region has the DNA TGTGCCAGCAGGCTCGGGACTAGTGGAGGCGATGAGCAGTTCTTC. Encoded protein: CASRLGTSGGDEQFF. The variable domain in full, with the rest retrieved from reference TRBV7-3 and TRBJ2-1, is GAGVSQTPSNKVTEKGKYVELRCDPISGHTALYWYRQSLGQGPEFLIYFQGTGAADDSGLPNDRFFAVRPEGSVSTLKIQRTERGDSAVYLCASRLGTSGGDEQFFGPGTRLTVL.

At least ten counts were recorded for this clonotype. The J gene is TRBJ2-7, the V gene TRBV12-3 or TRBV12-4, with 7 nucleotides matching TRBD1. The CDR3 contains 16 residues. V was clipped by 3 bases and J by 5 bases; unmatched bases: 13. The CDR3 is CASSFLEKGTVDEQYF. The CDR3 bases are TGTGCCAGCAGTTTCCTGGAGAAAGGGACAGTCGACGAGCAGTACTTC.

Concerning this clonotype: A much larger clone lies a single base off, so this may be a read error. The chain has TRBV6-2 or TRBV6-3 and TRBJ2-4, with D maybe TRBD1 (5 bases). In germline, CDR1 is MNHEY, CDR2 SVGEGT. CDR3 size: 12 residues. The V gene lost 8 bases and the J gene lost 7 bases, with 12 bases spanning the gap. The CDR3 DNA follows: TGTGCCAGCGGTTGGGGCTGGAACATTCAGTACTTC. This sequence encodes CASGWGWNIQYF.

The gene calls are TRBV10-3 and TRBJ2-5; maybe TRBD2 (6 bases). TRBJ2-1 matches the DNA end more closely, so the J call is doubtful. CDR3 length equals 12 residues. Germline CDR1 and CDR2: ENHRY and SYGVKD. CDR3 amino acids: CASLGGSGEQFF. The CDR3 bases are TGTGCCTCCCTAGGAGGGAGCGGGGAGCAGTTCTTC.

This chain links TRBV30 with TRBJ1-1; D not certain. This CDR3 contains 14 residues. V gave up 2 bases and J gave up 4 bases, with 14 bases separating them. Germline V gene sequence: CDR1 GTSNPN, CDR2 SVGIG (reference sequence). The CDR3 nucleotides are TGTGCCTGGAGTCTCGGCGCAGGTATCACTGAAGCTTTCTTT. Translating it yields CAWSLGAGITEAFF.

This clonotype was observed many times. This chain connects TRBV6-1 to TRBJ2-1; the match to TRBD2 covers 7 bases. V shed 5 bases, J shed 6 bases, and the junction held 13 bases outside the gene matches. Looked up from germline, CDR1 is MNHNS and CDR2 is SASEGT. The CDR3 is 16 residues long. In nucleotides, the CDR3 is TGTGCCAGCAGTCCCGGGGGGTCCGGGAGGCTCAATGAGCAGTTCTTC. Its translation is CASSPGGSGRLNEQFF.

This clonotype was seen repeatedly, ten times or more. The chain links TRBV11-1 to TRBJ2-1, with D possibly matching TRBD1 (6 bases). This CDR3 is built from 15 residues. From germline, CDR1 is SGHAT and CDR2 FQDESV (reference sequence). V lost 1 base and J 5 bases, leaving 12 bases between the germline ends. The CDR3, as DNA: TGTGCCAGCAGCTTAGAGGTAGGGGGAAACAATGAGCAGTTCTTC. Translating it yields CASSLEVGGNNEQFF.

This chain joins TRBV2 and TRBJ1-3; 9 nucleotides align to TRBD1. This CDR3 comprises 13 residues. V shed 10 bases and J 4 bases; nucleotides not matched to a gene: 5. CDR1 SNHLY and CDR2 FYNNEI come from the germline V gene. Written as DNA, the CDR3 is TGTGCCACCCCTGGGACAGGGGGAAACACCATATATTTT. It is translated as CATPGTGGNTIYF.

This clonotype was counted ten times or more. The CDR3 here is CASSLEASGSLNEQFF. The DNA of the CDR3 is TGTGCCAGCAGCTTAGAGGCTAGCGGGAGCTTAAATGAGCAGTTCTTC. The chain is built from TRBV11-2 and TRBJ2-1, with 10 nucleotides matching TRBD2. The germline gives CDR1 SGHAT, CDR2 FQNNGV. The CDR3 extends over 16 amino acids. The V gene end was trimmed by 0 bases and the J gene end by 7 bases; junction bases not matched to a gene: 6.

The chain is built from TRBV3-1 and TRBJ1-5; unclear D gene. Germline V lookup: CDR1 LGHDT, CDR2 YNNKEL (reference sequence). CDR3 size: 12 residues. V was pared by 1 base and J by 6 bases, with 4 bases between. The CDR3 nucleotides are TGTGCCAGCAGCCAAGGGGCTCAGCCCCAGCATTTT. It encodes CASSQGAQPQHF.

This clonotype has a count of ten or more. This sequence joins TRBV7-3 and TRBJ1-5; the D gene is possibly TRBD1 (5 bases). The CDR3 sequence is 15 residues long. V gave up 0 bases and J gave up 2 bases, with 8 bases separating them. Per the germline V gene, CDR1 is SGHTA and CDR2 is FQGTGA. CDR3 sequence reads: CASSLTGVGNQPQHF. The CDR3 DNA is TGTGCCAGCAGCTTAACAGGGGTTGGCAATCAGCCCCAGCATTTT.

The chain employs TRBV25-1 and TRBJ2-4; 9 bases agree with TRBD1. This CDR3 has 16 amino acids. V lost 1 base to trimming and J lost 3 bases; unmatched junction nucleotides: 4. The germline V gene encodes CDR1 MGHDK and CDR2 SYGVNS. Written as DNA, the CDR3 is TGTGCCAGCAGTGAATCCCCGGGACAGGGCAAAAACATTCAGTACTTC. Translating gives CASSESPGQGKNIQYF. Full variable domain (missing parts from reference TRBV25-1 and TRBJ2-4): EADIYQTPRYLVIGTGKKITLECSQTMGHDKMYWYQQDPGMELHLIHYSYGVNSTEKGDLSSESTVSRIRTEHFPLTLESARPSHTSQYLCASSESPGQGKNIQYFGAGTRLSVL.

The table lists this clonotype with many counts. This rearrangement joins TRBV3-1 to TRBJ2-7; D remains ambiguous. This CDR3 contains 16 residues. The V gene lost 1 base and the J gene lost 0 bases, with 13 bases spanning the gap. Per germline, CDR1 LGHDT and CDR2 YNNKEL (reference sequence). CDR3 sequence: CASSQGMTVRSYEQYF. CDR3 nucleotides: TGTGCCAGCAGCCAAGGAATGACCGTTCGCTCCTACGAGCAGTACTTC.

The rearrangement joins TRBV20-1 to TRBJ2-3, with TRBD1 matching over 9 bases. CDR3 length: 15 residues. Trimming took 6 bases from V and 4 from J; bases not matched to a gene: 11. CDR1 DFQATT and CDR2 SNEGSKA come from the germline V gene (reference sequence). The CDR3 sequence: CSAKPGDRESDTQYF. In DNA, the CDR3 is TGCAGTGCCAAACCAGGGGACAGGGAGTCAGATACGCAGTATTTT.

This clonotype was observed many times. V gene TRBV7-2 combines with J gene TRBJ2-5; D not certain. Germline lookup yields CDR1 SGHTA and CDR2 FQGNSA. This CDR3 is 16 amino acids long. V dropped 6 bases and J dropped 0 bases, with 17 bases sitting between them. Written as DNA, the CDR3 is TGTGCCAGCAGACTCCTGGCGGACCTGTACCAAGAGACCCAGTACTTC. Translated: CASRLLADLYQETQYF.

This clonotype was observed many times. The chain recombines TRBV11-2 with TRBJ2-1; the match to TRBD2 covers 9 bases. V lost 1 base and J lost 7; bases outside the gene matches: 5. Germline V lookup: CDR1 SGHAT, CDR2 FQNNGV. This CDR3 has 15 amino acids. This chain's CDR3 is CASSLVAGVKNEQFF. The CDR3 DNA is TGTGCCAGCAGCTTAGTAGCGGGAGTAAAAAATGAGCAGTTCTTC.

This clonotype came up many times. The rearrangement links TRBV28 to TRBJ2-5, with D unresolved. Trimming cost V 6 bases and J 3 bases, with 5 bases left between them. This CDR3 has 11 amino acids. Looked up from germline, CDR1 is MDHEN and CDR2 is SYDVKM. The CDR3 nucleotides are TGTGCCAGCAGAGCTGAAGAGACCCAGTACTTC. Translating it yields CASRAEETQYF.

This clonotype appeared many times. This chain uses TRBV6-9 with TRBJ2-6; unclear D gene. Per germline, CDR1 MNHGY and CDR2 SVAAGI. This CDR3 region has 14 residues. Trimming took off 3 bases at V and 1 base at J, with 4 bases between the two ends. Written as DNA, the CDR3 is TGTGCCAGCAGTTACCAATCTGGGGCCAACGTCCTGACTTTC. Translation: CASSYQSGANVLTF.

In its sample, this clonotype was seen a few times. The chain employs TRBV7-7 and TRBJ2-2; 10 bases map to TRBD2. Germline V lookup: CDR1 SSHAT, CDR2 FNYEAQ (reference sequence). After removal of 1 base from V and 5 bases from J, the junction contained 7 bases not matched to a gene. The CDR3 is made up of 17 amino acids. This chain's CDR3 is CASSLGTASGRTGELFF. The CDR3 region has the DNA TGTGCCAGCAGCTTAGGAACGGCTAGCGGGAGAACCGGGGAGCTGTTTTTT.

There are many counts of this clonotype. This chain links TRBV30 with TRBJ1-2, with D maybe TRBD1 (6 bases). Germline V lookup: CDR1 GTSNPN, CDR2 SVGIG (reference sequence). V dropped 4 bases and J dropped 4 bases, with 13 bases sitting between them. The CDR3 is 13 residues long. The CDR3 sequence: CAWMGRGFYGYTF. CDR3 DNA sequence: TGTGCCTGGATGGGCAGGGGTTTCTATGGCTACACCTTC.

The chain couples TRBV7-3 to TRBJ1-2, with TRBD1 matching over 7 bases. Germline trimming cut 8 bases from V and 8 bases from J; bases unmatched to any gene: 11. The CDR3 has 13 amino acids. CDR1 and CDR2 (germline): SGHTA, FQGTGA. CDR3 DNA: TGTGCCAGCGGACCGCACCAGGGGGGGGGCTACACCTTC. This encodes CASGPHQGGGYTF.

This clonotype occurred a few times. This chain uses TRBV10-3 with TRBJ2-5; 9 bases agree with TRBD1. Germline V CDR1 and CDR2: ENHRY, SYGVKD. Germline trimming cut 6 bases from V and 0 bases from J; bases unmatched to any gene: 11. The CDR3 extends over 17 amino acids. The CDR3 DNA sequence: TGTGCCATCAGGGCAGTCCCGGGACAGGGATACCAAGAGACCCAGTACTTC. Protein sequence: CAIRAVPGQGYQETQYF.